This T cell receptor beta chain was documented in a study of shared clonotypes between healthy human individuals. Study context: Per donor, CD8 memory used one plate, CD8 naive used two, CD4 memory used three and CD4 naive used three.

Concerning this clone: Its antigen is unknown. This specimen includes other DNA sequences encoding the same CDR3.

Findings and caveats of the study: Across subsets, estimated richness was generally greater for naive than for memory populations.

The study drew all its donors from Caucasian adults living in Nashville, Tennessee. Under the authors' procedure: Without quality scores, immunoSEQ junctional reads could not be filtered like full-length reads. Method: immunoSEQ multiplex PCR; TCRdb's copy keeps in-frame clones and lacks some. V, J and clone size derive from that table, while D and trimming were established from the DNA sequence. This table holds roughly 2.6 million clones, over 85% found once. The clonotype originates from a man aged 18 to 30 in good health. Sequenced material: naive CD4+ T cells sorted from blood. Subset meaning: CD45RA+ positively selected.

Written as DNA, the CDR3 is TGTGCCAGCTCACCAACAGGAAACTACGAGCAGTACTTC. Residues: CASSPTGNYEQYF. The chain joins TRBV18 to TRBJ2-7, with a possible D match to TRBD1 (5 bases). Germline V gene lookup returns CDR1 KGHSH and CDR2 LQKENI. V lost 2 bases and J 3 bases, leaving 8 bases between the germline ends. The CDR3 consists of 13 residues.